This T cell receptor beta chain derives from a study of T cell repertoires in cytomegalovirus infection. On the study more broadly: Newly reported HLA-C-restricted and thoroughly characterized HLA-B-restricted CMV epitopes were employed. It can be stated that public TCR beta signatures indicated CMV infection as well as a matching HLA type.

TCRdb processed the reads anew with MiXCR; each CDR3 protein has one entry. In the table there are roughly 180,000 distinct CDR3 sequences, 20% to 25% of which are singletons. In regard to this clonotype: The antigen is not known.

Germline V gene sequence: CDR1 SEHNR, CDR2 FQNEAQ (reference sequence). The CDR3 spans 15 residues. With 4 bases removed from V and 0 bases from J, the gap between germline ends came to 13 bases. The specimen was CD8+ T cells from cultured PBMCs, collected from culture after CMV antigen stimulation. The sequence was obtained from a human donor in good health (CMV status not recorded). Some clones in this sample may be carry-over from other donors' samples. The rearrangement uses TRBV7-9 and TRBJ2-7; possible D gene TRBD1, 6 bases. CDR3 amino acids: CASSSDSLSSYEQYF. DNA for the CDR3: TGTGCCAGCAGCTCGGACAGTTTGAGCTCCTACGAGCAGTACTTC. Looking up the rest from reference TRBV7-9 and TRBJ2-7 gives the full variable domain: DTGVSQNPRHKITKRGQNVTFRCDPISEHNRLYWYRQTLGQGPEFLTYFQNEAQLEKSRLLSDRFSAERPKGSFSTLEIQRTEQGDSAMYLCASSSDSLSSYEQYFGPGTRLTVT.